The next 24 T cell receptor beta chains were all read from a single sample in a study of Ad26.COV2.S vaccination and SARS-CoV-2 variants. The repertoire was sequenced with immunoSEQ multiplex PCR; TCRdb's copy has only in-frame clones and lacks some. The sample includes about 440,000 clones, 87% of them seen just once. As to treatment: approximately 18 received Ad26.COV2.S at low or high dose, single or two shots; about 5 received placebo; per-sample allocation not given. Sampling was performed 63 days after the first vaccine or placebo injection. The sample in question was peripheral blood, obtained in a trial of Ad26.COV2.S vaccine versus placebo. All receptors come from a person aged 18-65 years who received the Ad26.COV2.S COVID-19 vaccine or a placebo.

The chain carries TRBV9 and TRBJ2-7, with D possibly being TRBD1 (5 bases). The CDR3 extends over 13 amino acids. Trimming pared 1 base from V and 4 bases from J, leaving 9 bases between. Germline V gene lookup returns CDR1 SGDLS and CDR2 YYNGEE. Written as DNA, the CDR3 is TGTGCCAGCAGCGTAAGTGACAGTTACGAGCAGTACTTC. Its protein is CASSVSDSYEQYF. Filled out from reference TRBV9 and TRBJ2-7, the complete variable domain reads DSGVTQTPKHLITATGQRVTLRCSPRSGDLSVYWYQQSLDQGLQFLIQYYNGEERAKGNILERFSAQQFPDLHSELNLSSLELGDSALYFCASSVSDSYEQYFGPGTRLTVT.

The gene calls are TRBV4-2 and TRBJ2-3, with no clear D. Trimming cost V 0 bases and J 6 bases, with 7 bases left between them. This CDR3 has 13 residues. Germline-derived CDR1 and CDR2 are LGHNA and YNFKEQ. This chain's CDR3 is CASSQDIGDTQYF. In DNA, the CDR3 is TGTGCCAGCAGCCAAGACATAGGGGATACGCAGTATTTT.

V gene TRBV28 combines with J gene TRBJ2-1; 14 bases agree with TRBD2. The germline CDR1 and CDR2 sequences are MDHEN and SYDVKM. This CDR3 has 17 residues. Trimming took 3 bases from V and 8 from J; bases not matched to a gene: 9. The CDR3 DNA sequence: TGTGCCAGCAGTTTCCTGACTAGCGGGAGGGTGTTTGATGAGCAGTTCTTC. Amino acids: CASSFLTSGRVFDEQFF.

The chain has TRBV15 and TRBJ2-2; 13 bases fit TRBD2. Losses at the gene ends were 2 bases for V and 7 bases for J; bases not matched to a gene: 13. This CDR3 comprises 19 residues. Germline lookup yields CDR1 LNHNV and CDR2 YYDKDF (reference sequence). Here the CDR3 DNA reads TGTGCCACCAGCAGAATGGGACTAGCGGGACCTAAAGGGGGCGGGGAGCTGTTTTTT. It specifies CATSRMGLAGPKGGGELFF.

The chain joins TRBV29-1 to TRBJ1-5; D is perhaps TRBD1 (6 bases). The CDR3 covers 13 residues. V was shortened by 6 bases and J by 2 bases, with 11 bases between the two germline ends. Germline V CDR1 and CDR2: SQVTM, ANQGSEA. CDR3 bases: TGCAGCGTAAAAACAGGGCGCAATCAGCCCCAGCATTTT. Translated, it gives CSVKTGRNQPQHF.

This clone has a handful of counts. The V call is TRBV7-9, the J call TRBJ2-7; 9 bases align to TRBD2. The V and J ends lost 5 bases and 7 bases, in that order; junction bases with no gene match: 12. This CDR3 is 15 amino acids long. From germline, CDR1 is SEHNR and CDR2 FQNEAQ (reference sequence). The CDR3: CASSLSASGIREQYF. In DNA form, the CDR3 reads TGTGCCAGCAGCCTGTCGGCTAGCGGGATTCGGGAGCAGTACTTC.

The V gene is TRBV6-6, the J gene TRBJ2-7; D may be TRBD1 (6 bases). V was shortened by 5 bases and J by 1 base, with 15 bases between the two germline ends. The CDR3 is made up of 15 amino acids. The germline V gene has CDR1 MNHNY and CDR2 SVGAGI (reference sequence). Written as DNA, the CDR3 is TGTGCCAGCAGTCCGAGACTGACAGGATCCTACGAGCAGTACTTC. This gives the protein CASSPRLTGSYEQYF.

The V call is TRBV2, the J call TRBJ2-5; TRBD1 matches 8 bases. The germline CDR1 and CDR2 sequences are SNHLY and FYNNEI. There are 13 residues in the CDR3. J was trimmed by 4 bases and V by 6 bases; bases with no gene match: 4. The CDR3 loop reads CASSPDRVETQYF. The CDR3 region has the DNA TGTGCCAGCAGCCCGGACAGGGTAGAGACCCAGTACTTC.

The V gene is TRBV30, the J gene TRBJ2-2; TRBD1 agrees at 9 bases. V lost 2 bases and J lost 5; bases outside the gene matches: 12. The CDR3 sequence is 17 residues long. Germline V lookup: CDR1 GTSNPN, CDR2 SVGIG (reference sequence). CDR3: CAWSTRKPGQGTGELFF. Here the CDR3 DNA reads TGTGCCTGGAGTACCCGAAAACCGGGACAGGGTACCGGGGAGCTGTTTTTT.

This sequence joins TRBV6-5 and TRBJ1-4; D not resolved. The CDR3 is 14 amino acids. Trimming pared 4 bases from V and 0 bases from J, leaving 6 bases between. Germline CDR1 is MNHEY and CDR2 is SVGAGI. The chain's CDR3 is CASSSLTTNEKLFF. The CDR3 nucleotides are TGTGCCAGCAGTTCCCTCACAACTAATGAAAAACTGTTTTTT.

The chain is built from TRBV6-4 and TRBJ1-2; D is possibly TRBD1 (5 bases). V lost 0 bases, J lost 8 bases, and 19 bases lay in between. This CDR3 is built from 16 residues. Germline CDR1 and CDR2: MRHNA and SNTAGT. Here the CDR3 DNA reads TGTGCCAGCAGTGACTCCTCGGTGGGGGTGCCGGACGGCTACACCTTC. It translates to CASSDSSVGVPDGYTF.

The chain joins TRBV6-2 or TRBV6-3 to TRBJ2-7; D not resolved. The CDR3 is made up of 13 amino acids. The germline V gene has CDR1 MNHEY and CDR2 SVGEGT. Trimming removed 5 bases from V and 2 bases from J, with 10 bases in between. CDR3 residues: CASSKSHAYEQYF. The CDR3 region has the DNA TGTGCCAGCAGTAAATCGCACGCCTACGAGCAGTACTTC.

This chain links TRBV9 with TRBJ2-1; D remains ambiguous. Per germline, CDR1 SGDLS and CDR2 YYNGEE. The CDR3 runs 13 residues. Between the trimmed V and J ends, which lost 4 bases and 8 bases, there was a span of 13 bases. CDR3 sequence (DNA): TGTGCCAGCAGCCCAGTCCCTTTGGATGAGCAGTTCTTC. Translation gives CASSPVPLDEQFF.

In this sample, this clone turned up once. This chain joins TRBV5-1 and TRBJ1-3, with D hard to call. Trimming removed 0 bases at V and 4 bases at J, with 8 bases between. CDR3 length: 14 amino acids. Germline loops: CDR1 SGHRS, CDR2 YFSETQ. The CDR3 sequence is CASSLGLGGNTIYF. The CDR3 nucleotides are TGCGCCAGCAGCTTGGGATTGGGCGGAAACACCATATATTTT.

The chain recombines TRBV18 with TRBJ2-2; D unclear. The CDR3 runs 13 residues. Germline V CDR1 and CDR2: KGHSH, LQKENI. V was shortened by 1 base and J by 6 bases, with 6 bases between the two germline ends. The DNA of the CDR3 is TGTGCCAGCTCACCACGGAGCGCCGGGGAGCTGTTTTTT. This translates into CASSPRSAGELFF. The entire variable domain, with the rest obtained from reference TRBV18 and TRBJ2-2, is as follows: NAGVMQNPRHLVRRRGQEARLRCSPMKGHSHVYWYRQLPEEGLKFMVYLQKENIIDESGMPKERFSAEFPKEGPSILRIQQVVRGDSAAYFCASSPRSAGELFFGEGSRLTVL.

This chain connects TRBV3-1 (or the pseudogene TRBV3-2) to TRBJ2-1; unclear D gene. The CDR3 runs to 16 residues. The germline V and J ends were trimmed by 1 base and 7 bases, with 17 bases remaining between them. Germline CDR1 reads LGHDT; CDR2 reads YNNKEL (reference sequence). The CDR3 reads CASSQVLGPSLNEQFF. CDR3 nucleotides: TGTGCCAGCAGCCAAGTCTTAGGGCCTTCCCTGAATGAGCAGTTCTTC.

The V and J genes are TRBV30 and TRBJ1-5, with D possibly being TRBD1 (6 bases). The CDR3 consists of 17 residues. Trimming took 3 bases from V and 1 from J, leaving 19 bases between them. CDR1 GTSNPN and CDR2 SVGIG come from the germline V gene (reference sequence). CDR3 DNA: TGTGCCTGGAGCGGAAGGGGGAACGGGGTGAGCAATCAGCCCCAGCATTTT. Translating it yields CAWSGRGNGVSNQPQHF.

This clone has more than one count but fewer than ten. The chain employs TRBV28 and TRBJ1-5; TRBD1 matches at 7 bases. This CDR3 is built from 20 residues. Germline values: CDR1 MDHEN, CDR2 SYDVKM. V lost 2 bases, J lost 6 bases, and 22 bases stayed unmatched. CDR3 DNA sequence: TGTGCCAGCAGTTTACGAGGCCCGGGACAGCGGACCAACGGGCGTCAGCCCCAGCATTTT. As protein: CASSLRGPGQRTNGRQPQHF. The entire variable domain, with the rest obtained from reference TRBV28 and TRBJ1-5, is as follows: DVKVTQSSRYLVKRTGEKVFLECVQDMDHENMFWYRQDPGLGLRLIYFSYDVKMKEKGDIPEGYSVSREKKERFSLILESASTNQTSMYLCASSLRGPGQRTNGRQPQHFGDGTRLSIL.

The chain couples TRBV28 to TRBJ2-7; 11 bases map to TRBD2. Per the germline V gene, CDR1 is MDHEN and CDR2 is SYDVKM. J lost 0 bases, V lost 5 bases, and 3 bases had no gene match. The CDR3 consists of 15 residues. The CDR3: CASSPGTSGSYEQYF. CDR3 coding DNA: TGTGCCAGCAGTCCCGGGACTAGCGGCTCCTACGAGCAGTACTTC.

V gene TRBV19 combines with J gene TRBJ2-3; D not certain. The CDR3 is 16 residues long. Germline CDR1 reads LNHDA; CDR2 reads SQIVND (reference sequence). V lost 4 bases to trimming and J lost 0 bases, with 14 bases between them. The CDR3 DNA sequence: TGTGCCAGTAGTACCCCGGGTAGCAGTAGCACAGATACGCAGTATTTT. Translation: CASSTPGSSSTDTQYF.

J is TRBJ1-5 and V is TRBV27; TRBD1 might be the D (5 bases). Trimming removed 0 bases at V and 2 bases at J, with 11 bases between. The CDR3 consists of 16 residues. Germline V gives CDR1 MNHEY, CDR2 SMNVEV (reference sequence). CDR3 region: CASSLSGGRGNQPQHF. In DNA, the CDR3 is TGTGCCAGCAGTTTATCGGGGGGTCGGGGCAATCAGCCCCAGCATTTT.

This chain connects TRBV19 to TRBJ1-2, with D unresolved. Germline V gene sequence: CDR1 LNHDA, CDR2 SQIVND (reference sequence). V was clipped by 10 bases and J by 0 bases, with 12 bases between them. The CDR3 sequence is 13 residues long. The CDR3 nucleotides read TGTGCCACGGGAGCCGAGTCTAACTATGGCTACACCTTC. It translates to CATGAESNYGYTF.

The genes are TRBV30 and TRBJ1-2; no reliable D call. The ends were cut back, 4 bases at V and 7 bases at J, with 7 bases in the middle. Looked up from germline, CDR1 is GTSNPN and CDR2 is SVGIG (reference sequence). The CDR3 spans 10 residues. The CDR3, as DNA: TGTGCCTGGAAATTGGTTGGCTACACCTTC. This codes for CAWKLVGYTF.

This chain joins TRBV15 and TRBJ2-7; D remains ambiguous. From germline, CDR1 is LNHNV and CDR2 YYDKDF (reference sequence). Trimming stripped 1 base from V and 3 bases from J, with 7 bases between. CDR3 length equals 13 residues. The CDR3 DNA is TGTGCCACCAGCAGAGCTTTCAACTACGAGCAGTACTTC. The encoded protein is CATSRAFNYEQYF.